The 20 T cell receptor beta chains given below trace back to one sample, sequenced in a study of regulatory T cells in long-lasting Graves disease. HTBI primers from iRepertoire and Arm-PCR of CDR3 regions yielded the TCR beta libraries. Each CDR3 protein is one row after TCRdb ran MiXCR on the multiplex PCR reads. The profile covers 550,000 to 700,000 distinct CDR3 sequences, with about 16% appearing a single time and more than 10% taken by the ten largest. Stated time point: newly diagnosed GD, antithyroid drugs for less than 3 months. PBMC-extracted RNA yielded the TCR library. These records were also assigned to another study, of T cells in Graves' hyperthyroidism and ophthalmopathy.

Sequenced material: peripheral blood mononuclear cells (PBMCs), taken at new diagnosis, from a patient treated with antithyroid drugs. The receptors stem from a young man with Graves disease.

This clonotype came up many times. The genes are TRBV18 and TRBJ2-7; D is uncertain. CDR1 KGHSH and CDR2 LQKENI come from the germline V gene. The CDR3 is made up of 13 amino acids. V was clipped by 5 bases and J by 3 bases, with 11 bases between them. The CDR3 region is CASSDRWYYEQYF. DNA for the CDR3: TGTGCCAGCTCAGATAGGTGGTACTACGAGCAGTACTTC.

V and J are TRBV5-1 and TRBJ2-3; D is undetermined. This CDR3 spans 14 amino acids. CDR1 is SGHRS, CDR2 YFSETQ, per germline. V was clipped by 4 bases and J by 2 bases, with 11 bases between them. DNA for the CDR3: TGCGCCAGCAGCCGGCTAAGTTCCACAGATACGCAGTATTTT. Translation: CASSRLSSTDTQYF.

This clonotype was detected many times. The chain recombines TRBV3-1 with TRBJ1-1; D is perhaps TRBD1 (6 bases). The V gene's germline CDR1 is LGHDT and CDR2 YNNKEL (reference sequence). V was shortened by 4 bases and J by 1 base, with 10 bases between the two germline ends. The CDR3 is 14 amino acids. CDR3 region: CASSPQGRNTEAFF. CDR3 nucleotide sequence: TGTGCCAGCAGCCCCCAGGGGAGGAACACTGAAGCTTTCTTT.

This clonotype appeared a few times. The chain carries TRBV19 and TRBJ1-6, with a tentative D call TRBD1 (5 bases). The V end lost 3 bases, the J end lost 7 bases, and 10 bases lay between the germline ends. The CDR3 is 14 amino acids. The germline V gene encodes CDR1 LNHDA and CDR2 SQIVND (reference sequence). The CDR3 here is CASSMGTANSPLHF. Written as DNA, the CDR3 is TGTGCCAGTAGTATGGGGACGGCAAATTCACCCCTCCACTTT.

The rearrangement links TRBV27 to TRBJ2-5; unclear D gene. The length of the CDR3 is 13 residues. V lost 10 bases to trimming and J lost 5 bases, with 17 bases between them. Germline CDR1 and CDR2: MNHEY and SMNVEV (reference sequence). The DNA of the CDR3 is TGTGCCAAAACCGGAGCCAGGATGGAGACCCAGTACTTC. It yields the protein CAKTGARMETQYF.

The rearrangement uses TRBV7-2 and TRBJ2-7; perhaps TRBD2 as D (7 bases). The V end was cut by 5 bases, the J end by 4 bases, with 18 bases between. CDR1 is SGHTA and CDR2 is FQGNSA in the germline V gene. The CDR3 contains 15 residues. The CDR3 loop is CASSIMWGGTYEQYF. CDR3 coding DNA: TGTGCCAGCAGCATCATGTGGGGGGGCACTTACGAGCAGTACTTC.

The genes are TRBV7-6 and TRBJ1-1; D remains ambiguous. The length of the CDR3 is 12 residues. V lost 5 bases, J lost 5 bases, and 9 bases lay in between. CDR1 is SGHVS, CDR2 FNYEAQ, per germline. For the CDR3, the DNA is TGTGCCAGCAGCGACTTGGAGACTGAAGCTTTCTTT. Encoded protein: CASSDLETEAFF.

J is TRBJ2-1 and V is TRBV5-5; 7 bases line up with TRBD2. Trimming at V came to 7 bases and at J to 3 bases, leaving 4 bases not matched to a gene. CDR3 length: 13 amino acids. The germline V gene encodes CDR1 SGHKS and CDR2 YYEKEE (reference sequence). The CDR3 nucleotides are TGTGCCAGCCGGGGAGGGCTCTACAATGAGCAGTTCTTC. Protein: CASRGGLYNEQFF.

This clonotype has more than one count but fewer than ten. V gene TRBV4-1 combines with J gene TRBJ2-7; TRBD2 matches 7 bases. The CDR3 is made up of 16 amino acids. Germline CDR1 reads MGHRA; CDR2 reads YSYEKL. V dropped 0 bases and J dropped 4; count of bases not matched to a gene: 9. As DNA, the CDR3 is TGCGCCAGCAGCCAAGATCTAAAGCGGGATAGGTACGAGCAGTACTTC. Translation: CASSQDLKRDRYEQYF.

A remark on this clonotype: At one boundary the junction diverges from the germline segment, which might be a read error. The chain links TRBV5-1 to TRBJ2-1; possibly TRBD1 or TRBD2 for D (5 bases each). In germline, CDR1 is SGHRS, CDR2 YFSETQ. The CDR3 is 11 amino acids. CDR3 nucleotides: TGCGCCAGCAGCAGAGGGGATGAGCAGTCCTTC. It encodes CASSRGDEQSF.

There are a few counts of this clonotype. The V call is TRBV20-1, the J call TRBJ1-3; D uncertain. Germline V gene sequence: CDR1 DFQATT, CDR2 SNEGSKA (reference sequence). The V gene lost 1 base and the J gene lost 2 bases, with 9 bases spanning the gap. The CDR3 extends over 14 amino acids. This CDR3 is CSARVHDPGNTIYF. The DNA of the CDR3 is TGCAGTGCTAGAGTTCACGACCCTGGAAACACCATATATTTT.

In this sample, this clonotype turned up many times. V and J are TRBV11-1 and TRBJ1-1; D is unclear. CDR1 SGHAT and CDR2 FQDESV come from the germline V gene (reference sequence). V lost 4 bases, J lost 0 bases, and 12 bases lay in between. This CDR3 spans 15 amino acids. CDR3 in DNA: TGTGCCAGCAGCTCACGGGCCGGGGTGAACACTGAAGCTTTCTTT. This sequence encodes CASSSRAGVNTEAFF.

This clonotype was detected many times. The J gene is TRBJ2-7, the V gene TRBV4-1; TRBD2 aligns across 14 bases. V dropped 1 base and J dropped 5; count of bases not matched to a gene: 7. Germline values: CDR1 MGHRA, CDR2 YSYEKL. The CDR3 extends over 17 amino acids. For the CDR3, the DNA is TGCGCCAGCAGCCAAGGTTGGACTAGCGGGGGGCTGAACGAGCAGTACTTC. Its translation: CASSQGWTSGGLNEQYF.

The table lists this clonotype with a few counts. The chain combines TRBV25-1 with TRBJ2-7; 10 positions agree with TRBD1. There are 14 residues in the CDR3. Germline V lookup: CDR1 MGHDK, CDR2 SYGVNS. J lost 4 bases, V lost 2 bases, and 2 bases had no gene match. CDR3 nucleotides: TGTGCCAGCAGTGAAGACAGGGGGCGATACGAGCAGTACTTC. It yields the protein CASSEDRGRYEQYF.

This clonotype was counted many times. The chain joins TRBV5-1 to TRBJ1-1, with D perhaps TRBD1 (5 bases). Germline V CDR1 and CDR2: SGHRS, YFSETQ. The CDR3 has 14 amino acids. V lost 0 bases, J lost 6 bases, and 12 bases lay in between. This CDR3 is CASSLVGVTAEAFF. As DNA, the CDR3 is TGCGCCAGCAGCTTGGTGGGGGTGACGGCTGAAGCTTTCTTT.

This clonotype was counted only a few times. The chain is built from TRBV6-1 and TRBJ1-1, with D possibly matching TRBD1 (6 bases). The CDR3 covers 12 residues. Germline-derived CDR1 and CDR2 are MNHNS and SASEGT. With 6 bases removed from V and 11 bases from J, the gap between germline ends came to 16 bases. Here the CDR3 reads CASRGTSMGAFF. The DNA for the CDR3 is TGTGCCAGCAGGGGGACATCCATGGGGGCTTTCTTT.

The gene calls are TRBV6-5 and TRBJ2-1; D remains unclear. Deletions cut 0 bases from V and 10 bases from J, with 16 bases between. The CDR3 length is 15 residues. CDR1 and CDR2 from the germline V gene are MNHEY and SVGAGI. The DNA of the CDR3 is TGTGCCAGCAGTTACTCTGGCGCATCCTCTTGGGAGCAGTTCTTC. Translation gives CASSYSGASSWEQFF.

This clonotype was counted many times. The chain carries TRBV19 and TRBJ1-1; D gene ambiguous. The CDR3 runs to 13 residues. The V gene's germline CDR1 is LNHDA and CDR2 SQIVND (reference sequence). V was pared by 4 bases and J by 1 base, with 7 bases between. CDR3 sequence reads: CASSTNANTEAFF. CDR3 nucleotides: TGTGCCAGTAGTACGAACGCGAACACTGAAGCTTTCTTT.

This sequence joins TRBV11-2 and TRBJ2-7; D unclear. The CDR3 covers 13 residues. CDR1 and CDR2 (germline): SGHAT, FQNNGV. Trimming removed 3 bases from V and 6 bases from J, with 12 bases in between. The CDR3 DNA reads TGTGCCAGCAGCTTCTACGCGACCTCCGAGCAGTACTTC. Amino acid sequence: CASSFYATSEQYF.

This clonotype was counted only a few times. The chain joins TRBV7-2 to TRBJ2-5, with a tentative D call TRBD2 (6 bases). V was clipped by 0 bases and J by 5 bases, with 16 bases between them. Germline V CDR1 and CDR2: SGHTA, FQGNSA. This CDR3 has 16 amino acids. For the CDR3, the DNA is TGTGCCAGCAGCTTAGCGTGGGGAGGACCTGGGGAGACCCAGTACTTC. Translating it yields CASSLAWGGPGETQYF.